These 24 T cell receptor beta chains originate from one sample sequenced in a study of T cell changes during pregnancy in multiple sclerosis. Clones were read by immunoSEQ multiplex PCR, and TCRdb kept only the in-frame ones, dropping some. The sample has 100,000 or so clones; about 94% are singletons. The starting material was peripheral blood, obtained before pregnancy. The receptors were gathered from a female donor with multiple sclerosis, enrolled in a pregnancy study.

The chain recombines TRBV6-1 with TRBJ1-1; D is perhaps TRBD1 (5 bases). In germline, CDR1 is MNHNS, CDR2 SASEGT. The CDR3 runs to 14 residues. V was trimmed by 2 bases and J by 3 bases, leaving 10 bases between them. The chain's CDR3 is CASSERLRDTEAFF. The DNA for the CDR3 is TGTGCCAGCAGTGAAAGACTCAGGGACACTGAAGCTTTCTTT.

The rearrangement uses TRBV6-1 and TRBJ2-7; 7 nucleotides agree with TRBD1. Germline CDR1 and CDR2: MNHNS and SASEGT. With V trimmed by 6 bases and J by 4 bases, 3 bases remained unmatched. CDR3 length: 12 amino acids. In nucleotides, the CDR3 is TGTGCCAGCAGCCCGACAGGGTACGAGCAGTACTTC. Translated, it gives CASSPTGYEQYF.

This chain joins TRBV5-6 and TRBJ2-7; D is unresolved. Trimming pared 0 bases from V and 0 bases from J, leaving 10 bases between. The V gene's germline CDR1 is SGHDT and CDR2 YYEEEE. The CDR3 runs to 15 residues. The CDR3 sequence: CASSLGSLTSYEQYF. DNA of the CDR3: TGTGCCAGCAGCTTGGGTAGCCTCACCTCCTACGAGCAGTACTTC.

Here the CDR3 DNA reads TGCAGTGCTTGGGAGTTGGAGACCCAGTACTTC. It yields the protein CSAWELETQYF. The chain links TRBV20-1 to TRBJ2-5; D is perhaps TRBD2 (5 bases). Germline V gene lookup returns CDR1 DFQATT and CDR2 SNEGSKA (reference sequence). The V and J ends lost 5 bases and 5 bases respectively, with 9 bases between them. This CDR3 is 11 amino acids long.

This clone has only one observation. The CDR3 loop is CASSEVSPGQANTGELFF. CDR3 DNA: TGTGCCAGCAGTGAAGTGTCCCCGGGACAGGCGAACACCGGGGAGCTGTTTTTT. This sequence joins TRBV6-1 and TRBJ2-2; TRBD1 aligns across 8 bases. The trim removed 1 base at V and 0 bases at J, leaving 7 bases unmatched. The CDR3 is 18 residues long. Per the germline V gene, CDR1 is MNHNS and CDR2 is SASEGT.

The rearrangement joins TRBV7-9 to TRBJ2-2; TRBD1 might be the D (6 bases). Germline V CDR1 and CDR2: SEHNR, FQNEAQ (reference sequence). The germline V and J ends were trimmed by 1 base and 7 bases, with 25 bases remaining between them. This CDR3 spans 19 amino acids. The CDR3: CASSLEESAEARGGGELFF. For the CDR3, the DNA is TGTGCCAGCAGCTTAGAAGAATCAGCGGAGGCCCGAGGGGGCGGGGAGCTGTTTTTT.

The chain combines TRBV5-1 with TRBJ2-7; D unclear. Germline CDR1 SGHRS, CDR2 YFSETQ. V was shortened by 1 base and J by 0 bases, with 5 bases between the two germline ends. The CDR3 has 13 amino acids. DNA of the CDR3: TGCGCCAGCAGCTTGACAGACTCCTACGAGCAGTACTTC. This codes for CASSLTDSYEQYF. Based on the CDR3 plus reference TRBV5-1 and TRBJ2-7, the full variable domain is KAGVTQTPRYLIKTRGQQVTLSCSPISGHRSVSWYQQTPGQGLQFLFEYFSETQRNKGNFPGRFSGRQFSNSRSEMNVSTLELGDSALYLCASSLTDSYEQYFGPGTRLTVT.

V and J are TRBV5-1 and TRBJ1-4; 8 positions agree with TRBD1. The V gene end was trimmed by 4 bases and the J gene end by 4 bases; junction bases not matched to a gene: 6. This CDR3 has 15 amino acids. Per the germline V gene, CDR1 is SGHRS and CDR2 is YFSETQ. The CDR3 region has the DNA TGCGCCAGCAGCGATGGGACAGGTGGTAATGAAAAACTGTTTTTT. It is translated as CASSDGTGGNEKLFF. Combining the CDR3 with reference TRBV5-1 and TRBJ1-4 gives the whole variable domain KAGVTQTPRYLIKTRGQQVTLSCSPISGHRSVSWYQQTPGQGLQFLFEYFSETQRNKGNFPGRFSGRQFSNSRSEMNVSTLELGDSALYLCASSDGTGGNEKLFFGSGTQLSVL.

This clone came up once. This chain uses TRBV7-9 with TRBJ2-1, with TRBD2 matching over 9 bases. The trim removed 5 bases at V and 8 bases at J, leaving 16 bases unmatched. This CDR3 spans 17 amino acids. Germline V gene data show CDR1 as SEHNR and CDR2 as FQNEAQ (reference sequence). The DNA for the CDR3 is TGTGCCAGCAGCCCCCCGACTGGAGCGGGGGGAGGCGATGAGCAGTTCTTC. This gives the protein CASSPPTGAGGGDEQFF.

The CDR3 nucleotides read TGTGCCAGCAGTTACAGACAGGGAGGAGGCTACACCTTC. It yields the protein CASSYRQGGGYTF. This sequence joins TRBV6-5 and TRBJ1-2; 7 bases fit TRBD1. V dropped 2 bases and J dropped 8; count of bases not matched to a gene: 5. Germline V lookup: CDR1 MNHEY, CDR2 SVGAGI. The CDR3 extends over 13 amino acids.

The V call is TRBV4-1, the J call TRBJ2-2; 9 bases agree with TRBD2. The CDR3 has 15 residues. V was pared by 8 bases and J by 7 bases, with 11 bases of the junction left unmatched. Per the germline V gene, CDR1 is MGHRA and CDR2 is YSYEKL. The CDR3 nucleotides read TGCGCCAGCCAACCGGCTAGCGGGGCTTACGGGGAGCTGTTTTTT. Translated, it gives CASQPASGAYGELFF.

The chain joins TRBV2 to TRBJ2-7; D is possibly TRBD1 (6 bases). In germline, CDR1 is SNHLY, CDR2 FYNNEI. This CDR3 contains 14 residues. V lost 6 bases to trimming and J lost 6 bases, with 18 bases between them. The DNA for the CDR3 is TGTGCCAGCAGGTCAGACAGGTACTCCCTCGAGCAGTACTTC. Translated: CASRSDRYSLEQYF.

The chain recombines TRBV5-6 with TRBJ1-2, with D tentatively TRBD1 (6 bases). The length of the CDR3 is 14 residues. Trimming pared 4 bases from V and 0 bases from J, leaving 10 bases between. Germline V CDR1 and CDR2: SGHDT, YYEEEE. The CDR3: CASSRRGANYGYTF. The CDR3 DNA sequence: TGTGCCAGCAGCCGCAGGGGTGCTAACTATGGCTACACCTTC.

The chain couples TRBV18 to TRBJ2-3; 9 bases agree with TRBD1. V gave up 6 bases and J gave up 6 bases; unmatched junction bases: 13. Germline CDR1 is KGHSH and CDR2 is LQKENI. The CDR3 spans 16 residues. CDR3 nucleotides: TGTGCCAGCTCGCCCCTGGGGACAGGGCGGATGGATACGCAGTATTTT. Translating gives CASSPLGTGRMDTQYF.

The chain joins TRBV27 to TRBJ2-1; 9 nucleotides line up with TRBD1. V lost 2 bases to trimming and J lost 4 bases; unmatched junction nucleotides: 6. Per the germline V gene, CDR1 is MNHEY and CDR2 is SMNVEV (reference sequence). This CDR3 comprises 16 residues. The CDR3 spells CASSLVSGQGYNEQFF. CDR3 in DNA: TGTGCCAGCAGTTTAGTGTCGGGACAGGGTTACAATGAGCAGTTCTTC.

The chain joins TRBV11-2 to TRBJ2-3, with 9 bases lining up with TRBD2. Germline CDR1 is SGHAT and CDR2 is FQNNGV. V gave up 2 bases and J gave up 5 bases; unmatched junction bases: 14. The CDR3 has 18 residues. The CDR3 DNA follows: TGTGCCAGCAGCTTAAAAATCGGTCGTCTAGCGGGAAAAGATACGCAGTATTTT. Translated, it gives CASSLKIGRLAGKDTQYF.

The gene calls are TRBV4-3 and TRBJ2-2; 7 bases line up with TRBD2. This CDR3 has 16 amino acids. The J segment lost 1 base and the V segment lost 1 base, leaving 3 bases of the junction unmatched. CDR1 and CDR2 (germline): LGHNA, YSLEER. The CDR3 DNA reads TGCGCCAGCAGCCAAGGGCCTAGCGGGAACACCGGGGAGCTGTTTTTT. Protein: CASSQGPSGNTGELFF.

V usage is TRBV27 and J usage is TRBJ1-2; 10 bases align to TRBD1. Germline CDR1 reads MNHEY; CDR2 reads SMNVEV (reference sequence). The V gene end was trimmed by 5 bases and the J gene end by 4 bases; junction bases not matched to a gene: 13. The CDR3 consists of 17 residues. CDR3 sequence reads: CASSPLSGQGVGYGYTF. CDR3 DNA sequence: TGTGCCAGCAGTCCCCTGTCCGGACAGGGGGTTGGCTATGGCTACACCTTC.

This clone was recorded once. The chain combines TRBV21-1 with TRBJ1-2. TRBV21-1 is classified as a pseudogene. The CDR3 is 16 residues long. The CDR3 region is CASSKDGGTPNYGYTF. CDR3 DNA sequence: TGTGCCAGCAGCAAAGACGGGGGAACCCCTAACTATGGCTACACCTTC.

The chain has TRBV28 and TRBJ1-5; tentative D call: TRBD1 (5 bases). Germline CDR1 and CDR2: MDHEN and SYDVKM. The CDR3 loop spans 15 amino acids. Trimming took off 2 bases at V and 2 bases at J, with 10 bases between the two ends. Written as DNA, the CDR3 is TGTGCCAGCAGTTTAAGGGGATTCGGCAATCAGCCCCAGCATTTT. It codes for CASSLRGFGNQPQHF.

V is TRBV21-1 and J is TRBJ2-1; TRBD2 is the table's D call, not checked against the DNA. TRBV21-1 is a pseudogene segment. The CDR3 consists of 18 residues. CDR3 residues: CASSKGRLADPSLAEQFF. Written as DNA, the CDR3 is TGTGCCAGCAGCAAAGGCCGGCTAGCGGACCCATCGTTAGCTGAGCAGTTCTTC.

The rearrangement links TRBV6-4 to TRBJ2-1, with 14 positions matching TRBD2. The CDR3 covers 15 residues. V shed 6 bases, J shed 6 bases, and the junction held 4 bases outside the gene matches. The germline CDR1 and CDR2 sequences are MRHNA and SNTAGT. The CDR3 DNA is TGTGCCAGCAGCCAGACTAGCGGGAGGGCCAATGAGCAGTTCTTC. Amino acids: CASSQTSGRANEQFF.

The genes are TRBV9 and TRBJ2-3, with a possible D match to TRBD2 (6 bases). The germline CDR1 and CDR2 sequences are SGDLS and YYNGEE. The CDR3 extends over 16 amino acids. Trimming removed 3 bases at V and 2 bases at J, with 16 bases between. CDR3 nucleotides: TGTGCCAGCAGCGCTCACCTCCGGGGGAACACAGATACGCAGTATTTT. Translated, it gives CASSAHLRGNTDTQYF.

V and J are TRBV7-2 and TRBJ2-3; 8 bases are shared with TRBD2. Germline V gene sequence: CDR1 SGHTA, CDR2 FQGNSA. The CDR3 consists of 19 residues. The junction had 17 bases not matched to a gene; V was cut back by 1 base and J by 5 bases. CDR3 region: CASSLVRWHPAGELDTQYF. In nucleotides, the CDR3 is TGTGCCAGCAGCTTAGTCCGATGGCATCCAGCGGGAGAACTAGATACGCAGTATTTT.